The 13 T cell receptor beta chains reported below all come from one sample, sequenced in a study of blood T cells in healthy people across ages. Using a J-beta primer mix together with a sample-barcoded 5' primer, a second PCR was run for roughly 6 to 12 cycles. Using its own MiXCR run on the 5' RACE reads, TCRdb lists one record per CDR3 protein. The sample holds about 840,000 distinct CDR3 sequences, roughly 29% seen once. These data were likewise used in another study, on T cells of mothers and their children.

Sequencing was carried out using blood. All receptors come from a middle-aged woman in good health.

This clonotype was detected many times. This chain joins TRBV7-2 and TRBJ2-7; possibly TRBD2 for D (6 bases). V lost 8 bases and J 1 base, leaving 15 bases between the germline ends. The germline V gene has CDR1 SGHTA and CDR2 FQGNSA. The length of the CDR3 is 14 residues. The CDR3 sequence is CASRRGTDSYEQYF. The CDR3 nucleotides are TGTGCCAGCCGTCGAGGGACTGATTCCTACGAGCAGTACTTC.

This clonotype was picked up a small number of times. The chain has TRBV20-1 and TRBJ1-5; the D is unclear. Deletions cut 4 bases from V and 8 bases from J, with 21 bases between. Germline V gene lookup returns CDR1 DFQATT and CDR2 SNEGSKA (reference sequence). CDR3 length: 15 residues. In nucleotides, the CDR3 is TGCAGTGCTACTCGATCCGTAACCTCCAAAGAGCCCCAGCATTTT. Its protein is CSATRSVTSKEPQHF.

V usage is TRBV7-8 and J usage is TRBJ2-7; 8 nucleotides match TRBD2. CDR1 and CDR2 (germline): SGHVS, FQNEAQ. J was trimmed by 2 bases and V by 1 base; bases with no gene match: 10. The CDR3 consists of 17 residues. This CDR3 is CASSLEKLSGVTYEQYF. The CDR3 DNA sequence: TGTGCCAGCAGCTTAGAAAAACTTAGCGGGGTTACCTACGAGCAGTACTTC.

This clonotype was counted ten times or more. V and J are TRBV15 and TRBJ1-1; D is undetermined. The germline CDR1 and CDR2 sequences are LNHNV and YYDKDF (reference sequence). The CDR3 runs 14 residues. V lost 3 bases to trimming and J lost 3 bases, with 11 bases between them. The chain's CDR3 is CATSSERGHTEAFF. The CDR3 DNA reads TGTGCCACCAGCAGTGAGAGAGGGCACACTGAAGCTTTCTTT.

A word on this clonotype: Its ends do not fully match the called genes, so a read error is possible. The gene calls are TRBV18 and TRBJ2-7, with 7 bases identical to TRBD1. The J call may not be correct, given that the DNA end is closer to TRBJ2-5. Germline CDR1 and CDR2: KGHSH and LQKENI. The CDR3 has 14 amino acids. The CDR3 bases are TGTGCCGGCTCGCCGACAGGGTCCCTGGAGACCCAGTACTTC. It codes for CAGSPTGSLETQYF.

Concerning this clonotype: It may be a read error: a sequence one base away is much more abundant. V is TRBV21-1 and J is TRBJ2-7; TRBD1 was called by the table and not checked on the DNA. TRBV21-1 corresponds to a pseudogene. The CDR3 is made up of 14 amino acids. CDR3 amino acids: CASSHRDTYNEQYF. The CDR3 nucleotides read TGTGCCAGCAGCCACCGGGACACCTACAATGAGCAGTACTTC.

The chain recombines TRBV20-1 with TRBJ2-3, with TRBD2 identical over 7 bases. Per germline, CDR1 DFQATT and CDR2 SNEGSKA (reference sequence). V shed 3 bases, J shed 0 bases, and the junction held 3 bases outside the gene matches. CDR3 length: 14 amino acids. CDR3 nucleotides: TGCAGTGCTAGGCGGGGGTTTAGCACAGATACGCAGTATTTT. Translation gives CSARRGFSTDTQYF.

Worth noting for this clonotype: This sequence may be a read error, since a much larger clone differs from it by one base. V usage is TRBV20-1 and J usage is TRBJ1-2; no definite D call. The CDR3 runs to 12 residues. The germline gives CDR1 DFQATT, CDR2 SNEGSKA (reference sequence). Trimming cost V 6 bases and J 4 bases, with 12 bases left between them. The DNA for the CDR3 is TGCAGTGCCAAACAGAGAGGCTATGGCTACACCTTC. The encoded protein is CSAKQRGYGYTF.

The J gene is TRBJ2-4, the V gene TRBV13; D not resolved. The CDR3 sequence is 13 residues long. The V end was cut by 5 bases, the J end by 0 bases, with 5 bases between. The germline CDR1 and CDR2 sequences are PRHDT and FYEKMQ (reference sequence). The CDR3 here is CASSLLAKNIQYF. DNA of the CDR3: TGTGCCAGCAGCCTGCTAGCCAAAAACATTCAGTACTTC.

Comments on this clonotype: A read error may account for a junction end that differs from germline. The chain carries TRBV9 and TRBJ2-3; D is uncertain. Germline lookup yields CDR1 SGDLS and CDR2 YYNGEE. The CDR3 contains 12 residues. CDR3 sequence reads: CASSVRADMQYF. The CDR3 DNA is TGTGCCAGCAGCGTACGGGCAGATATGCAGTATTTT.

The gene calls are TRBV7-8 and TRBJ1-5; perhaps TRBD1 as D (6 bases). Germline values: CDR1 SGHVS, CDR2 FQNEAQ. This CDR3 region has 20 residues. With 1 base removed from V and 0 bases from J, the gap between germline ends came to 22 bases. CDR3 nucleotides: TGTGCCAGCAGCTTAGAGAGCTTTCGGCAGGGGAAGTATAGCAATCAGCCCCAGCATTTT. This sequence encodes CASSLESFRQGKYSNQPQHF.

This clonotype was counted between two and nine times. A clone one base away is much larger, so this may be a read error. The chain is built from TRBV5-1 and TRBJ2-7; D gene ambiguous. The CDR3 runs 14 residues. Germline V gives CDR1 SGHRS, CDR2 YFSETQ. The CDR3 sequence is CASSFLDGSYGQYF. The CDR3 region has the DNA TGCGCCAGCAGCTTCCTGGACGGGTCTTACGGGCAGTACTTC.

This clonotype occurred a few times. The CDR3 sequence: CASSLGTQAAGNTIYF. The DNA for the CDR3 is TGCGCCAGCAGCTTGGGAACACAGGCTGCCGGAAACACCATATATTTT. The genes are TRBV5-1 and TRBJ1-3, with a weak D call TRBD1 (5 bases). The CDR3 sequence is 16 residues long. The germline CDR1 and CDR2 sequences are SGHRS and YFSETQ. The V and J ends lost 0 bases and 4 bases respectively, with 14 bases between them.